These 22 T cell receptor beta chains came from one sample sequenced in a study of tumor-infiltrating lymphocytes in primary liver carcinoma. Starting material of roughly 550 ng total RNA yielded TCR beta cDNA via a constant-region primer. Construction of TCR beta libraries relied on three successive nested multiplex PCR rounds employing slightly modified ARM-PCR. Primers for the first two PCR rounds were TRBV1-TRBV30 forward primers and a C-beta reverse primer (roughly 10 cycles per round). TCRdb re-analysed the multiplex PCR reads in MiXCR, keeping a single row per CDR3 protein. Of just under 95,000 distinct CDR3 sequences listed, approximately 72% were seen once; the top ten hold 27%. For each extraction, RNA and DNA were obtained together from about 19-30 mg of unsorted bulk tissue. The source material was tumor-adjacent normal liver tissue. The receptor source for this set is a man in his forties with primary liver carcinoma and hepatitis B virus infection.

This clonotype was counted between two and nine times. This may stem from a read error, because a much larger clone lies one nucleotide away. The gene calls are TRBV4-1 and TRBJ2-1; D gene ambiguous. The CDR3 has 14 amino acids. Germline CDR1 and CDR2: MGHRA and YSYEKL. In nucleotides, the CDR3 is TGCGCCAGCGGCCAAGGAGTTTCCCCGAATGAGCAGTTCTTC. Residues: CASGQGVSPNEQFF.

The V call is TRBV5-1, the J call TRBJ1-6; D might be TRBD1 (5 bases). The V end was cut by 2 bases, the J end by 2 bases, with 20 bases between. The CDR3 runs 19 residues. The germline V gene encodes CDR1 SGHRS and CDR2 YFSETQ. The CDR3 region is CASSFRTPGASTYNSPLHF. The CDR3 DNA is TGCGCCAGCAGCTTCCGGACCCCTGGGGCGAGCACCTATAATTCACCCCTCCACTTT.

This chain links TRBV15 with TRBJ1-2; D perhaps matches TRBD1 (6 bases). The CDR3 totals 15 residues. V lost 6 bases to trimming and J lost 7 bases, with 21 bases between them. Germline CDR1 and CDR2: LNHNV and YYDKDF (reference sequence). As DNA, the CDR3 is TGTGCCACCAGACACAGGGTAAGCGGAGTCTGTGGCTACACCTTC. It translates to CATRHRVSGVCGYTF.

This rearrangement joins TRBV7-9 to TRBJ1-1; 8 nucleotides agree with TRBD1. The V gene end was trimmed by 3 bases and the J gene end by 9 bases; junction bases not matched to a gene: 18. CDR3 size: 17 residues. CDR1 is SEHNR and CDR2 is FQNEAQ in the germline V gene (reference sequence). CDR3 sequence reads: CASSFPSTMGTGVQAFF. The CDR3, as DNA: TGTGCCAGCAGCTTCCCATCCACGATGGGGACAGGAGTCCAAGCTTTCTTT.

J is TRBJ1-1 and V is TRBV18; D is uncertain. The CDR3 is made up of 14 amino acids. Germline values: CDR1 KGHSH, CDR2 LQKENI. Trimming shortened V by 2 bases and J by 3 bases, and 10 bases separated the two germline ends. CDR3 amino acids: CASSPDTIDTEAFF. The DNA for the CDR3 is TGTGCCAGCTCACCAGACACAATCGACACTGAAGCTTTCTTT.

Details on this clonotype: The junction differs from germline at one of its ends, possibly a read error. This rearrangement joins TRBV7-9 to TRBJ2-1, with TRBD2 matching 7 bases. The CDR3 covers 12 residues. CDR1 and CDR2 (germline): SEHNR, FQNEAQ (reference sequence). Here the CDR3 reads CACSITGGEQFF. The CDR3 DNA reads as TGTGCCTGCAGCATTACGGGGGGTGAGCAGTTCTTC.

The V and J genes are TRBV11-2 and TRBJ2-5; D might be TRBD1 (6 bases). Trimming removed 8 bases at V and 5 bases at J, with 18 bases between. This CDR3 spans 14 amino acids. The germline gives CDR1 SGHAT, CDR2 FQNNGV. The CDR3 DNA reads TGTGCCAGCGGACAGACAAGGCCCGCGGAGACCCAGTACTTC. It specifies CASGQTRPAETQYF.

This clonotype turned up a few times. This is likely a read error, given that the CDR3 carries no conserved phenylalanine or tryptophan at its end. The rearrangement links TRBV29-1 to TRBJ2-5; no definite D call. Trimming took 4 bases from V and 7 from J, leaving 16 bases between them. The CDR3 is made up of 13 amino acids. CDR1 is SQVTM, CDR2 ANQGSEA, per germline. The CDR3 nucleotides read TGCAGCGTTGGAGATCTTCAGAGGAGGACCCAGTACCTC. It codes for CSVGDLQRRTQYL.

In this sample, this clonotype turned up many times. The chain links TRBV5-4 to TRBJ2-7; D not certain. In germline, CDR1 is SGHNT, CDR2 YYREEE (reference sequence). The CDR3 runs 13 residues. The germline V and J ends were trimmed by 3 bases and 0 bases, with 7 bases remaining between them. CDR3 nucleotides: TGTGCCAGCAGCTCCCCGGGCTCCTACGAGCAGTACTTC. Translation gives CASSSPGSYEQYF.

Turning to this clonotype: A much larger clone differs from this one at a single base, so this may be a read error. This chain links TRBV4-1 with TRBJ2-2; tentatively, D is TRBD2 (6 bases). From germline, CDR1 is MGHRA and CDR2 YSYEKL. The CDR3 totals 13 residues. CDR3 DNA: TGCGCCAGCACCCAAGGAGCGGGCGGGGAGCTGTTTTTT. This codes for CASTQGAGGELFF.

Remarks on this clonotype: At one of its ends the junction is not consistent with the germline gene, which may arise from a read error. This chain joins TRBV30 and TRBJ2-2, with D tentatively TRBD1 (6 bases). The CDR3 has 13 amino acids. Looked up from germline, CDR1 is GTSNPN and CDR2 is SVGIG (reference sequence). CDR3 sequence: CAWTGQNIGELFF. In nucleotides, the CDR3 is TGTGCCTGGACCGGACAGAACATCGGGGAGCTGTTTTTT.

As concerns this clonotype: No conserved phenylalanine or tryptophan is present at the end of the CDR3, so a read error is the likely explanation. The chain has TRBV6-5 and TRBJ2-2, with D tentatively TRBD2 (5 bases). The CDR3 totals 17 residues. Germline loops: CDR1 MNHEY, CDR2 SVGAGI. The CDR3 coding sequence is TGTGCCAGCAGTCTTCGCCCACCTGGAGTGAACACCGGGGAACTGTTTATT. Translated: CASSLRPPGVNTGELFI.

This clonotype was picked up many times. CDR3 bases: TGTGCCAGCAGTTTAGGGGGCTTCCAAGAGACCCAGTACTTC. It is translated as CASSLGGFQETQYF. The chain is built from TRBV12-3 or TRBV12-4 and TRBJ2-5, with D possibly matching TRBD1 (5 bases). This CDR3 comprises 14 residues. V was cut by 1 base and J by 1 base, with 7 bases left in between.

Remarks on this clonotype: The junction shows a germline mismatch at one end, possibly a read error. This sequence joins TRBV11-3 and TRBJ2-5, with 7 bases aligning to TRBD1. This CDR3 has 14 residues. The V gene's germline CDR1 is SGHNT and CDR2 YENEEA. CDR3 DNA: TGTGCTAGCAGCCCCGGGACAGCGCAGGGTACCCAGTACTTC. This encodes CASSPGTAQGTQYF.

This clonotype is labeled as medium-sized. The chain couples TRBV29-1 to TRBJ2-2; 7 nucleotides agree with TRBD2. The junction had 5 bases not matched to a gene; V was cut back by 0 bases and J by 1 base. This CDR3 region has 16 residues. Per germline, CDR1 SQVTM and CDR2 ANQGSEA. The CDR3 loop reads CSVEEGGRENTGELFF. CDR3 in DNA: TGCAGCGTTGAAGAAGGTGGGAGGGAGAACACCGGGGAGCTGTTTTTT.

On this clonotype: Its ends do not fully match the called genes, so a read error is possible. The chain is built from TRBV5-4 and TRBJ2-2; 7 nucleotides agree with TRBD1. The germline V gene has CDR1 SGHNT and CDR2 YYREEE (reference sequence). CDR3 size: 16 residues. The CDR3 DNA is TGTGCCAACAGCTTGGGGCGACAGGGTAACACCGGGGAGCTGTTTTTT. It codes for CANSLGRQGNTGELFF.

In this sample, this clonotype turned up a few times. J is TRBJ2-7 and V is TRBV7-8; a weak D match, TRBD1 (5 bases). CDR1 SGHVS and CDR2 FQNEAQ come from the germline V gene. The CDR3 totals 14 residues. V lost 1 base to trimming and J lost 2 bases, with 9 bases between them. CDR3 bases: TGTGCCAGCAGCTTAGTGATAGGGGCCTACGAGCAGTACTTC. Residues: CASSLVIGAYEQYF. Variable domain in full (rest from reference TRBV7-8 and TRBJ2-7): GAGVSQSPRYKVAKRGQDVALRCDPISGHVSLFWYQQALGQGPEFLTYFQNEAQLDKSGLPSDRFFAERPEGSVSTLKIQRTQQEDSAVYLCASSLVIGAYEQYFGPGTRLTVT.

For this clonotype: A read error may produce the germline difference seen at one junction end. V usage is TRBV11-2 and J usage is TRBJ1-1; TRBD1 is a possible D gene (6 bases). This CDR3 comprises 18 residues. The germline V gene encodes CDR1 SGHAT and CDR2 FQNNGV. The chain's CDR3 is CASSLGGRGAASDTEAFF. CDR3 DNA: TGTGCCAGCAGCCTGGGGGGTAGGGGGGCGGCTAGCGACACTGAAGCTTTCTTC.

This clonotype was picked up many times. The J gene is TRBJ1-5, the V gene TRBV7-8; maybe TRBD1 (5 bases). The CDR3 is 15 residues long. CDR1 is SGHVS, CDR2 FQNEAQ, per germline. Between the trimmed V and J ends, which lost 2 bases and 6 bases, there was a span of 14 bases. The CDR3 region is CASSLTAGGVQPQHF. CDR3 sequence (DNA): TGTGCCAGCAGCTTAACTGCGGGGGGGGTTCAGCCCCAGCATTTT.

This clonotype was picked up one time. The junction departs from the called germline gene at one end, perhaps through a read error. The chain recombines TRBV28 with TRBJ2-7; D possibly uses TRBD1 or TRBD2 (5 bases each). The CDR3 totals 16 residues. CDR1 is MDHEN, CDR2 SYDVKM, per germline. The chain's CDR3 is CVSTDGRVGIFYEQYF. The CDR3 nucleotides are TGTGTCAGCACGGATGGCAGGGTCGGGATATTCTACGAGCAGTACTTC.

This clonotype appeared a single time. This may arise from a read error, as a much more abundant clone is one base away. The rearrangement links TRBV28 to TRBJ2-1; D not resolved. The CDR3 extends over 11 amino acids. Trimming shortened V by 6 bases and J by 8 bases, and 8 bases separated the two germline ends. Germline values: CDR1 MDHEN, CDR2 SYDVKM. CDR3 amino acids: CASSKIDEQFF. Written as DNA, the CDR3 is TGTGCCAGCAGCAAGATTGATGAGCAGTTCTTC.

A note on this clonotype: A read error may be the cause here, since a much bigger clone is one base away. The chain joins TRBV5-4 to TRBJ2-1, with 8 bases that match TRBD2. The CDR3 covers 15 residues. V shed 4 bases and J 5 bases; nucleotides not matched to a gene: 8. Germline values: CDR1 SGHNT, CDR2 YYREEE (reference sequence). Here the CDR3 reads CASSLGLARDNEQFF. CDR3 in DNA: TGTGCCAGCAGCCTCGGACTAGCCCGAGACAATGAGCAGTTCTTC.